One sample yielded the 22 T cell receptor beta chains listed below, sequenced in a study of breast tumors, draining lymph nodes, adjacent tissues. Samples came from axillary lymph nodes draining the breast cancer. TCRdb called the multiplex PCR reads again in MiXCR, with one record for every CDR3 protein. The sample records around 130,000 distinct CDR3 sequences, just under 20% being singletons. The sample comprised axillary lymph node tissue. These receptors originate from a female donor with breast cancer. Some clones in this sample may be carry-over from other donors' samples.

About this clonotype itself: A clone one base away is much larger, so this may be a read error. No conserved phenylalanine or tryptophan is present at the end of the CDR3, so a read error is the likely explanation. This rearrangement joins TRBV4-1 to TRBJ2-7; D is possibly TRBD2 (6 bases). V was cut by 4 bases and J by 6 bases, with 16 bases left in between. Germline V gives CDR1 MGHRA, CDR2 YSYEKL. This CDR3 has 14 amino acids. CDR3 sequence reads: CASSPGLAMGEQYI. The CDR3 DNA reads TGCGCCAGCAGCCCGGGACTCGCAATGGGCGAGCAGTACATC.

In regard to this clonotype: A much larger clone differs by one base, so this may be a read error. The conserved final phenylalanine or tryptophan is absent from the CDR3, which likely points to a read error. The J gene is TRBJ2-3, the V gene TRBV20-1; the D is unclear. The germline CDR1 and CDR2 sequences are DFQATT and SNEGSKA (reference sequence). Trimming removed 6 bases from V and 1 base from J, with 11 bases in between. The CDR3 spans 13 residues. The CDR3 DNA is TGCAGTGCCAACCCGCCCGGCACAGATACGCAGTATCTT. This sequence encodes CSANPPGTDTQYL.

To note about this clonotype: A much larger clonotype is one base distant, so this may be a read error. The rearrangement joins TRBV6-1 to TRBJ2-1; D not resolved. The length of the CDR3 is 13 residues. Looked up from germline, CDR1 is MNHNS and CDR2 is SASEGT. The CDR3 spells CAGSSRLINEQFF. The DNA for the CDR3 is TGTGCCGGCAGTTCCAGACTGATCAATGAGCAGTTCTTC.

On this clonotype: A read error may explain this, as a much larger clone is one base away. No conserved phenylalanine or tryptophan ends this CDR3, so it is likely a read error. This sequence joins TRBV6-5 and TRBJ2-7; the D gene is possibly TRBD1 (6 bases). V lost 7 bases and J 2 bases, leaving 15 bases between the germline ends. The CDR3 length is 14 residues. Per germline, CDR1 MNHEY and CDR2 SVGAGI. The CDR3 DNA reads TGTGCCAGCACCTCCAGGGGCAGGGCCTACGAGCAGTACTCC. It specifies CASTSRGRAYEQYS.

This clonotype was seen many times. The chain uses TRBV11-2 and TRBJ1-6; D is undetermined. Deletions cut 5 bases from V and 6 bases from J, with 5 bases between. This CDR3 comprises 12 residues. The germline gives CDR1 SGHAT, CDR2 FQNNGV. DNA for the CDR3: TGTGCCAGCAGCCCCCCTAATTCACCCCTCCACTTT. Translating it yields CASSPPNSPLHF.

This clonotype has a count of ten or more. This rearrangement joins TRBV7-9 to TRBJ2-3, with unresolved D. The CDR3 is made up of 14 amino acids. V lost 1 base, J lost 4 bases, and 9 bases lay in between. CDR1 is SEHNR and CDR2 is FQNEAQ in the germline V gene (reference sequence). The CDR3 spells CASSLGKGSDTQYF. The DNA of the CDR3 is TGTGCCAGCAGCTTAGGGAAGGGTTCAGATACGCAGTATTTT.

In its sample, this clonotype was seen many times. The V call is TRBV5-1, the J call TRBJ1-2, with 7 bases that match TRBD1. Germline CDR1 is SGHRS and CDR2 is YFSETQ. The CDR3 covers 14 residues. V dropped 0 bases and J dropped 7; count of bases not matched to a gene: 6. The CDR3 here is CASSLGQGSSGYTF. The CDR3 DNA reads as TGCGCCAGCAGCTTGGGACAGGGTTCTAGTGGCTACACCTTC.

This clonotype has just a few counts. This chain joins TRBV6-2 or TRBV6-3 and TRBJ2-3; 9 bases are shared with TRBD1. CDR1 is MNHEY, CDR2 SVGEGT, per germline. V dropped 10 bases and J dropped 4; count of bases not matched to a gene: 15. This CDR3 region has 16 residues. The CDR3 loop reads CATRRIQGAGADTQYF. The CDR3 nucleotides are TGTGCCACCCGGAGGATACAGGGGGCAGGGGCAGATACGCAGTATTTT.

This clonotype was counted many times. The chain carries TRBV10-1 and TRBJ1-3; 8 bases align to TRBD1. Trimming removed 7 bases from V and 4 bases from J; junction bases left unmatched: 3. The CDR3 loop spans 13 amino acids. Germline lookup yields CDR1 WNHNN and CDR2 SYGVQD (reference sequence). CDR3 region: CASIRDRGNTIYF. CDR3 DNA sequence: TGCGCCAGCATCCGGGACAGGGGAAACACCATATATTTT.

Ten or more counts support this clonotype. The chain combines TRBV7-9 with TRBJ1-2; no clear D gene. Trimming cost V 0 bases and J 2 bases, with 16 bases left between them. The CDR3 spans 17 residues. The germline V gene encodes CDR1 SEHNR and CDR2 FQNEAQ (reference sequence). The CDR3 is CASSLALDPSRNYGYTF. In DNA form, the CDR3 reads TGTGCCAGCAGCTTAGCGTTAGATCCCTCGAGGAACTATGGCTACACCTTC.

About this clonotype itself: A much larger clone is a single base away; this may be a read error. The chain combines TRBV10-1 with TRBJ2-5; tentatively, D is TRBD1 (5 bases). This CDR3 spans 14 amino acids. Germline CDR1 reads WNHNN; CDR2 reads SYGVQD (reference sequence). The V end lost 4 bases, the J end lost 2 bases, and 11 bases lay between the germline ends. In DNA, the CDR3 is TGCGCCAGCAGTGGAAGCCAGGGACAAGAGACCCAGTACTTC. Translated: CASSGSQGQETQYF.

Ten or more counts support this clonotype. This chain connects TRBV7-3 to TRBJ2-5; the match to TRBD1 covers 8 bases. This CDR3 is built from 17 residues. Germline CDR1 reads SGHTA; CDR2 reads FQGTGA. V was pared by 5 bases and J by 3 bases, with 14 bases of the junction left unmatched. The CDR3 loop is CASSHLPPGQGEETQYF. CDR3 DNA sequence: TGTGCCAGCAGCCACCTCCCACCCGGACAGGGCGAAGAGACCCAGTACTTC.

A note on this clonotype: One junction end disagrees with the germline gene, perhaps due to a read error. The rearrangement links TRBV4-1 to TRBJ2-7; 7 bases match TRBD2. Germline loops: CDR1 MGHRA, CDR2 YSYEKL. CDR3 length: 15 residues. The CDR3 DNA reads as TGCGCCAGCAGCCCCCAGCGGGGCCCCACCTACGGGCAGTACTTC. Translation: CASSPQRGPTYGQYF.

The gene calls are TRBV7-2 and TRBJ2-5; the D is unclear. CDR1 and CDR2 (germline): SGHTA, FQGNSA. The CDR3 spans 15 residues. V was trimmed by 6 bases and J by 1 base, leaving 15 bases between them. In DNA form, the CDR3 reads TGTGCCAGCAGGGAGAAAGCGAAACCCCAAGAGACCCAGTACTTC. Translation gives CASREKAKPQETQYF.

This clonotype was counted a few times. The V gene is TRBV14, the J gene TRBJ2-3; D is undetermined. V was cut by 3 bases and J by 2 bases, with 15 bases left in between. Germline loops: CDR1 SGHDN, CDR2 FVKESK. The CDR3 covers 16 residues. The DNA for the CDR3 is TGTGCCAGCAGCCAGGCTTTACTTACGTTCACAGATACGCAGTATTTT. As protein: CASSQALLTFTDTQYF. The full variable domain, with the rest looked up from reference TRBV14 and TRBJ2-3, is EAGVTQFPSHSVIEKGQTVTLRCDPISGHDNLYWYRRVMGKEIKFLLHFVKESKQDESGMPNNRFLAERTGGTYSTLKVQPAELEDSGVYFCASSQALLTFTDTQYFGPGTRLTVL.

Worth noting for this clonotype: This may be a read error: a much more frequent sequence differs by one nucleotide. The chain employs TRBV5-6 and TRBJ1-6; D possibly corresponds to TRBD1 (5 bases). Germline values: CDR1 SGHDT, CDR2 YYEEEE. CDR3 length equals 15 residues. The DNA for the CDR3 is TGTGCCAGCAGCGCCCCAGGGTTCTATAATACACCCCTCCACTTT. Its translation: CASSAPGFYNTPLHF.

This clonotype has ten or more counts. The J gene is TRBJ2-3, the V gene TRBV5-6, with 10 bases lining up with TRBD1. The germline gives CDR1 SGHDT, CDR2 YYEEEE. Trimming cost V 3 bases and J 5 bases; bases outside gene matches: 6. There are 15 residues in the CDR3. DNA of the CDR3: TGTGCCAGCAGCTCGGGACAGGGGAGGGGAGATACGCAGTATTTT. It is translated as CASSSGQGRGDTQYF.

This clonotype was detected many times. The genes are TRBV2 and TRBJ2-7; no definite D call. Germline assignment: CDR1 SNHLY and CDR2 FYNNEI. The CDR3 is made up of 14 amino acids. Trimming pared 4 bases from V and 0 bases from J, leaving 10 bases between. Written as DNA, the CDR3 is TGTGCCAGCAGTGTTCTACGTATCTCCTACGAGCAGTACTTC. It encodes CASSVLRISYEQYF.

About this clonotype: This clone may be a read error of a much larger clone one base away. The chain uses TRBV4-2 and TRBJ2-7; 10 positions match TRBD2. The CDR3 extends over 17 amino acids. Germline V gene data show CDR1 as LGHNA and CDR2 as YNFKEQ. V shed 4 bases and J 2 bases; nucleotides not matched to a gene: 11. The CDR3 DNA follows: TGTGCCAGCAGCCTTTGCTCCGGGACTAGCGAGACCTACGAGCAGTACTTC. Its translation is CASSLCSGTSETYEQYF.

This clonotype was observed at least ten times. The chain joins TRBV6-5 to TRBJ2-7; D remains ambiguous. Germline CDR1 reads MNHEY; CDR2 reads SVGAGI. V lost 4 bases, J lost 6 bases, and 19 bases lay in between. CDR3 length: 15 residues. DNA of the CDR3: TGTGCCAGCAGTTTCCTCGGCAGCCCCTTCGCCGAGCAGTACTTC. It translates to CASSFLGSPFAEQYF.

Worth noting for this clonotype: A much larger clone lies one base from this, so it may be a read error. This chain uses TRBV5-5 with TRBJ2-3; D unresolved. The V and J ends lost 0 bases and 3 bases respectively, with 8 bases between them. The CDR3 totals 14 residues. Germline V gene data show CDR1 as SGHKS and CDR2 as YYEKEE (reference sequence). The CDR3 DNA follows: TGTGCCAGCAGCTTGGCGACGAGAACAGATACGCAGTATTTT. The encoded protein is CASSLATRTDTQYF.

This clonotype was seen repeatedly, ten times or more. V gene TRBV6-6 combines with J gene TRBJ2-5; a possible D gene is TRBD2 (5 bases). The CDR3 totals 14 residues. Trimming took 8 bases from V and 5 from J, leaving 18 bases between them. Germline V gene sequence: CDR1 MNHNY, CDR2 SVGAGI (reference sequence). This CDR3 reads CASSLGLGWETQYF. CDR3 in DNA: TGTGCCAGCTCACTAGGCCTAGGTTGGGAGACCCAGTACTTC.